This TCR beta chain was identified during a study of blood T cell repertoires in COVID-19. Whole-study context: The origin of the acute and convalescent COVID-19 samples was the United States, Italy and Spain. PBMCs, B-cell-depleted T cells, or T cells were the source of the cDNA or gDNA that made up the material.

Methods used by the authors: Researchers report that nucleated cell counts were estimated from reference gene primer amplification. Measured with immunoSEQ multiplex PCR; TCRdb has only the in-frame clones, and not every one. The DNA gave D and trimming, while V, J and clone size come from that table. In the table there are 230,000 or so clones, approximately 90% of which are singletons. The study drew participants aged about 18 to 89 years from fewer than 30 US areas. V was pared by 2 bases and J by 10 bases, with 25 bases between. CDR3 length: 17 amino acids. The germline gives CDR1 MNHEY, CDR2 SVGEGT.

The genes are TRBV6-2 or TRBV6-3 and TRBJ2-3; TRBD2 is a possible D gene (7 bases). The origin of this receptor is a woman aged 35 to 49 with acute COVID-19. The specimen sequenced was PBMCs or T cells enriched from blood (not recorded which). Here the CDR3 reads CASSYGAGGGHLRAQYF. The CDR3 bases are TGTGCCAGCAGTTACGGCGCTGGCGGGGGCCACCTAAGGGCGCAGTATTTT.